The 18 T cell receptor beta chains reported below all come from one sample, sequenced in a study of cytomegalovirus exposure and HLA in healthy donors. PCR amplification relied on 60 Vbeta primers (plus 13 Jbeta primers). Method: immunoSEQ multiplex PCR; TCRdb's copy keeps in-frame clones and lacks some. The data show some 150,000 clones, over 55% seen once. The sequencing sample was made of PBMCs. Receptor source: a man aged 35 to 55 in good health and CMV-seronegative.

This chain connects TRBV9 to TRBJ1-2, with no clear D. The CDR3 has 13 amino acids. Germline-derived CDR1 and CDR2 are SGDLS and YYNGEE. Trimming took 2 bases from V and 2 from J, leaving 7 bases between them. For the CDR3, the DNA is TGTGCCAGCAGCGTTACAGTAAACTATGGCTACACCTTC. It encodes CASSVTVNYGYTF.

This rearrangement joins TRBV10-3 to TRBJ2-1; 11 bases map to TRBD2. The CDR3 runs to 15 residues. CDR1 is ENHRY and CDR2 is SYGVKD in the germline V gene. With V trimmed by 6 bases and J by 4 bases, 5 bases remained unmatched. The CDR3 bases are TGTGCCATCAGCAAACTAGCGGGGGTATACAATGAGCAGTTCTTC. It is translated as CAISKLAGVYNEQFF.

The chain uses TRBV7-2 and TRBJ2-2; 7 bases line up with TRBD2. The CDR3 spans 13 residues. Germline V lookup: CDR1 SGHTA, CDR2 FQGNSA. V dropped 2 bases and J dropped 8; count of bases not matched to a gene: 2. Here the CDR3 reads CASSLTSVGELFF. The CDR3 DNA follows: TGTGCCAGCAGCTTAACTAGCGTAGGGGAGCTGTTTTTT.

This chain uses TRBV7-3 with TRBJ2-3; 11 bases fit TRBD2. Unmatched junction bases numbered 11, after V lost 4 bases and J lost 2 bases. CDR1 is SGHTA and CDR2 is FQGTGA in the germline V gene. The CDR3 has 18 residues. The CDR3 region has the DNA TGTGCCAGCAGCTCCCATAGCGGGGGGGCTGGAACCACAGATACGCAGTATTTT. Encoded protein: CASSSHSGGAGTTDTQYF.

This clone occurred once. This sequence joins TRBV7-7 and TRBJ2-1; D perhaps matches TRBD1 (6 bases). The CDR3 has 15 residues. Germline CDR1 and CDR2: SSHAT and FNYEAQ (reference sequence). V was clipped by 5 bases and J by 13 bases, with 24 bases between them. CDR3 amino acids: CASSPQIDRPSGQFF. CDR3 nucleotide sequence: TGTGCCAGCAGCCCTCAAATAGACAGGCCTTCCGGCCAGTTCTTC.

Note on this clone: This sample also contains other DNA sequences that code for the same CDR3. The V gene is TRBV5-1, the J gene TRBJ1-1; 11 bases are a match to TRBD1. Per germline, CDR1 SGHRS and CDR2 YFSETQ. CDR3 length: 14 amino acids. The V and J ends lost 5 bases and 5 bases, in that order; junction bases with no gene match: 5. The CDR3 bases are TGCGCCAGCAGATCCGGGACAGGGGGTACTGAAGCTTTCTTT. Translated, it gives CASRSGTGGTEAFF.

This clone appeared a single time. Mismatch with germline at one junction end may stem from a read error. The rearrangement joins TRBV7-9 to TRBJ2-1; the D gene is possibly TRBD2 (5 bases). There are 14 residues in the CDR3. Germline values: CDR1 SEHNR, CDR2 FQNEAQ (reference sequence). This CDR3 reads CSSSLARTLNEQFF. The CDR3, as DNA: TGTTCCAGCAGCTTAGCGCGGACTCTCAATGAGCAGTTCTTC.

The chain carries TRBV4-1 and TRBJ2-5, with 8 positions matching TRBD2. The CDR3 covers 16 residues. Germline V gives CDR1 MGHRA, CDR2 YSYEKL. V lost 1 base to trimming and J lost 3 bases; unmatched junction nucleotides: 7. The CDR3 sequence: CASSQGPERGKETQYF. CDR3 sequence (DNA): TGCGCCAGCAGCCAAGGTCCCGAGCGGGGGAAAGAGACCCAGTACTTC.

The rearrangement uses TRBV6-5 and TRBJ2-1, with 11 bases matching TRBD2. Germline trimming cut 0 bases from V and 9 bases from J; bases unmatched to any gene: 4. Germline CDR1 and CDR2: MNHEY and SVGAGI. CDR3 length equals 15 residues. The CDR3 DNA reads TGTGCCAGCAGTTACTCGACTAGCGGGGTGGGTGAGCAGTTCTTC. Protein sequence: CASSYSTSGVGEQFF.

The chain has TRBV4-1 and TRBJ1-6; D is possibly TRBD1 (6 bases). Germline lookup yields CDR1 MGHRA and CDR2 YSYEKL. This CDR3 is 16 amino acids long. The V end lost 2 bases, the J end lost 3 bases, and 11 bases lay between the germline ends. CDR3 amino acids: CASSQPTGSYNSPLHF. CDR3 nucleotide sequence: TGCGCCAGCAGCCAACCGACAGGCAGCTATAATTCACCCCTCCACTTT.

The J gene is TRBJ1-3, the V gene TRBV5-1; 11 bases fit TRBD1. The junction had 5 bases not matched to a gene; V was cut back by 2 bases and J by 1 base. CDR3 size: 17 residues. Germline V gives CDR1 SGHRS, CDR2 YFSETQ. The CDR3 region is CASSFLGQGASGNTIYF. Here the CDR3 DNA reads TGCGCCAGCAGCTTCCTAGGACAGGGGGCATCTGGAAACACCATATATTTT.

J is TRBJ2-1 and V is TRBV14, with TRBD1 matching over 8 bases. With 0 bases clipped from V and 4 bases from J, the junction kept 5 bases outside the gene matches. Germline V lookup: CDR1 SGHDN, CDR2 FVKESK. This CDR3 has 16 amino acids. The CDR3 region is CASSQELGQEYNEQFF. As DNA, the CDR3 is TGTGCCAGCAGCCAAGAATTGGGACAGGAGTACAATGAGCAGTTCTTC. The complete variable domain, with remaining parts taken from reference TRBV14 and TRBJ2-1, reads EAGVTQFPSHSVIEKGQTVTLRCDPISGHDNLYWYRRVMGKEIKFLLHFVKESKQDESGMPNNRFLAERTGGTYSTLKVQPAELEDSGVYFCASSQELGQEYNEQFFGPGTRLTVL.

The J gene is TRBJ2-3, the V gene TRBV11-1; 8 bases match TRBD1. The CDR3 is 15 amino acids. Trimming removed 3 bases from V and 3 bases from J; junction bases left unmatched: 5. The germline gives CDR1 SGHAT, CDR2 FQDESV (reference sequence). CDR3: CASSLQGAKTDTQYF. Written as DNA, the CDR3 is TGTGCCAGCAGCTTGCAGGGGGCTAAGACAGATACGCAGTATTTT.

The rearrangement uses TRBV13 and TRBJ2-2, with D uncertain. The ends were cut back, 6 bases at V and 4 bases at J, with 12 bases in the middle. Germline V lookup: CDR1 PRHDT, CDR2 FYEKMQ (reference sequence). The CDR3 sequence is 14 residues long. The CDR3 DNA sequence: TGTGCCAGCAGTATGAGGCCGGGCACCGGGGAGCTGTTTTTT. This codes for CASSMRPGTGELFF.

This rearrangement joins TRBV27 to TRBJ2-3; D possibly corresponds to TRBD1 (5 bases). Germline V gene lookup returns CDR1 MNHEY and CDR2 SMNVEV (reference sequence). V lost 0 bases and J lost 1, with 8 bases in between. This CDR3 is 15 amino acids long. In DNA form, the CDR3 reads TGTGCCAGCAGTTTATCGATAGGGGGCACAGATACGCAGTATTTT. It yields the protein CASSLSIGGTDTQYF.

Here the CDR3 DNA reads TGTGCCAGCAGTGAAAGTCTCGGACTTTCGTATGGCTACACCTTC. Translation: CASSESLGLSYGYTF. The gene calls are TRBV2 and TRBJ1-2; D remains unclear. The germline V gene has CDR1 SNHLY and CDR2 FYNNEI. This CDR3 has 15 residues. V lost 2 bases to trimming and J lost 5 bases, with 15 bases between them.

V and J are TRBV6-5 and TRBJ2-7, with D possibly matching TRBD1 (5 bases). V was pared by 3 bases and J by 2 bases, with 11 bases between. The CDR3 covers 14 residues. From germline, CDR1 is MNHEY and CDR2 SVGAGI. CDR3 bases: TGTGCCAGCAGTTATTCCCAGGGTGCCTACGAGCAGTACTTC. Its translation is CASSYSQGAYEQYF.

The chain has TRBV28 and TRBJ1-1; maybe TRBD1 (5 bases). Germline V lookup: CDR1 MDHEN, CDR2 SYDVKM. Between the trimmed V and J ends, which lost 7 bases and 0 bases, there was a span of 12 bases. The CDR3 consists of 14 residues. DNA of the CDR3: TGTGCCAGCATGGAGACAGACATGAACACTGAAGCTTTCTTT. Translating it yields CASMETDMNTEAFF.